The entry that follows covers one T cell receptor beta chain sequence. This specimen includes other DNA sequences encoding the same CDR3. Germline CDR1 is MNHEY and CDR2 is SVGAGI. The CDR3 runs to 14 residues. V gave up 2 bases and J gave up 3 bases, with 10 bases separating them. Cells designated naive CD8 were CD45RO-negative and were positively selected for CCR7, with terminally differentiated effector memory CD45RA+ cells excluded. The data were taken from a study of shared clonotypes between healthy human individuals. Produced via immunoSEQ multiplex PCR; TCRdb's table is partial and in-frame only. This repertoire shows millions of clones, about 94% found once; its top ten account for 1.1%.

The clonotype comes from a young man in good health. The gene calls are TRBV6-5 and TRBJ1-1; D gene unclear. The sample taken for sequencing was naive CD8+ T cells sorted from blood. The CDR3, as DNA: TGTGCCAGCAGTTACGGAGGTGAGGACACTGAAGCTTTCTTT. It codes for CASSYGGEDTEAFF.